This TCR beta chain was retrieved from a study of blood T cell repertoires in COVID-19 (dated by TCRdb to 2020 to 2021). Study-level background: The collaborator samples originated in the United States, Italy and Spain and spanned the acute and convalescent phases of COVID-19. HLA class I and class II types, where available, came from metadata supplied by the sample provider rather than from assay-based typing. The material from the prospective study consisted of cDNA or gDNA derived from T cells, B-cell-depleted T cells, or PBMCs. A freely available public database, intended as a resource for researchers studying the immune response to SARS-CoV-2, is where the repertoires were released. Samples were obtained from the ongoing ImmuneRACE study (first 160 participants) and from some 1,300 subjects provided by 6 global collaborators. The dataset comprised deeply sampled blood TCRbeta repertoires from subjects exposed to, actively infected with, or recovered from COVID-19. Nearly every sample came with metadata listing a de-identified subject ID, COVID-19 status, age in years and sex. Beyond this particular receptor, the publication reports: The quantity of clinical and demographic metadata differed by source and by participant and was supplied without curation.

TCRbeta CDR3 regions were amplified from genomic DNA by means of the immunoSEQ Assay, a bias-controlled multiplex PCR. The study's own analysis went as follows. Nucleated cell counts per sample were estimated from amplification of reference gene primers within the assay. To quantify the absolute abundance of each unique TCRbeta CDR3 rearrangement, sequence reads were collapsed and filtered. For each sample, productive Simpson clonality was calculated as the square root of Simpson's diversity index across productive rearrangements. This immuneACCESS table, as held by TCRdb, lists in-frame sequences with V and J called but not all clones. Of the missing ones, under half trace to an unresolved V gene in checked studies; the others have no known cause. V and J calls and clone size are copied from that table; D and trimming were computed from the DNA. The sample data list about 100,000 clones, and approximately 88% of these were observed just once. More than 5.5% of the sample is in the top ten clones.

About this clone itself: What this receptor recognizes is not known. Base-call qualities are not available, and no considerably larger clone is one nucleotide away.

Whole blood was collected in K2EDTA tubes by collaborating institutions according to the institutions' own protocols. For TCRbeta analysis, collaborator samples were shipped as frozen whole blood, as isolated PBMCs, or as DNA extracted from either sample type. The CDR3 spans 13 residues, from the cysteine through the phenylalanine. The kept DNA is CDR3 alone, 39 bases in frame from the first base. CDR1 and CDR2, per the germline V gene, are MNHEY and SVGEGT. The germline V end is reduced by 1 base and the J end by 7 bases; junction bases left unmatched: 3. The sequence is built from TRBV6-2 or TRBV6-3 and TRBJ1-1; 7 central bases correspond to TRBD1. The sample taken for sequencing was peripheral blood. The TCR comes from a woman aged 55-69 years with acute or convalescent COVID-19. The CDR3 region has the sequence CASSYWRGREAFF. The DNA sequence is TGTGCCAGCAGTTACTGGAGGGGGCGTGAAGCTTTCTTT.